This T cell receptor (beta chain) was documented in a study of T cells in women clearing cervical HPV infection. As for the study in general: Case blood was drawn when the lesion was first found; control blood after infection became undetectable.

The CDR3 consists of 16 residues. V was cut by 7 bases and J by 4 bases, with 18 bases left in between. The germline V gene encodes CDR1 SGHRS and CDR2 YFSETQ. In regard to this clone: From the germline J gene comes the end of the CDR3, since the read stops 3 residues before it. The sample holds other DNA sequences that translate to the same CDR3.

Sequencing used immunoSEQ multiplex PCR; TCRdb keeps in-frame clones, though not all of them. The record lists tens of thousands of clones, of which the ten most abundant hold about 4.6%. The receptor's source is a woman between 18 and 69 years old with a cervical HPV16 infection that either progressed to CIN3+ or cleared (not recorded which). The chain uses TRBV5-1 and TRBJ1-6; D may be TRBD1 (6 bases). Sequencing used blood buffy coat. CDR3: CASSLTGQAYNSPLHF. The covered CDR3 bases are TGCGCCAGCTCTCTTACAGGGCAGGCGTATAATTCACCC.